This T cell receptor (beta chain) is drawn from a study of shared clonotypes between healthy human individuals. The CDR3 is 13 residues long. V was clipped by 7 bases and J by 4 bases, with 13 bases between them. Looked up from germline, CDR1 is MDHEN and CDR2 is SYDVKM. Clones were read by immunoSEQ multiplex PCR, and TCRdb kept only the in-frame ones, dropping some. The sample holds more than 1,200,000 clones, 97% to 99% seen once. The TCR comes from a man aged 25-40 years in good health. The V and J genes are TRBV28 and TRBJ1-2; maybe TRBD1 (5 bases). Sequencing used naive CD4+ T cells sorted from blood. Subset described: CD45RA+ positively selected. This chain's CDR3 is CASNTGQTYGYTF. CDR3 sequence (DNA): TGTGCCAGCAACACCGGACAAACCTATGGCTACACCTTC.